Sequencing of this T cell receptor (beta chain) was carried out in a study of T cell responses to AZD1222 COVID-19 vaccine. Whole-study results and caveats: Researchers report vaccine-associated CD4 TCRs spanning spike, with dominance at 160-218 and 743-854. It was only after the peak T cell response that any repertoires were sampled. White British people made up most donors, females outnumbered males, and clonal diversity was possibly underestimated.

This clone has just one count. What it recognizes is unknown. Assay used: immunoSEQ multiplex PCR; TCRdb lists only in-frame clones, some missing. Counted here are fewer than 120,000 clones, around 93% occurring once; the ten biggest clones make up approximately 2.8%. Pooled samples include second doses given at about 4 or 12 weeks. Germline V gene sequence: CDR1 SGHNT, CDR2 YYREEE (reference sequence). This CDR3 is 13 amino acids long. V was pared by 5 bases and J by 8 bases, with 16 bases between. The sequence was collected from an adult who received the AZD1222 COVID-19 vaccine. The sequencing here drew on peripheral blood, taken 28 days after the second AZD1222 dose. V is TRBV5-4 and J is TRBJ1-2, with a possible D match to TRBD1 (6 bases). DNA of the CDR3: TGTGCCAGCAGACATGGGGGGGGCTACGGCTACACCTTC. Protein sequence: CASRHGGGYGYTF.